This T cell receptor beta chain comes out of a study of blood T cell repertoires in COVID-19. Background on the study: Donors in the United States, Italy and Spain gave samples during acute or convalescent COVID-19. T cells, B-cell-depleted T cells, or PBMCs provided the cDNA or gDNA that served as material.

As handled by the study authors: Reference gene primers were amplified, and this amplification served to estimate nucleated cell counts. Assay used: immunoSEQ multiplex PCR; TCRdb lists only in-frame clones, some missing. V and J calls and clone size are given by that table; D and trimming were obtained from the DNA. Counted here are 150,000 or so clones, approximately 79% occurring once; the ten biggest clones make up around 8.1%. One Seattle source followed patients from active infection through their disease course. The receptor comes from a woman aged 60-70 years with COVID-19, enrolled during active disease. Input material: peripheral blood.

This CDR3 is CASSTPTGSSYNSPLHF. In DNA form, the CDR3 reads TGTGCCAGCAGCACACCGACAGGGAGCTCCTATAATTCACCCCTCCACTTT. The chain combines TRBV7-9 with TRBJ1-6, with 7 bases that match TRBD1. This CDR3 region has 17 residues. Germline CDR1 is SEHNR and CDR2 is FQNEAQ (reference sequence). Losses at the gene ends were 5 bases for V and 0 bases for J; bases not matched to a gene: 7.